These T cell receptor beta chains were read from a single sample in a study of T cell repertoires in ileal Crohn's disease. Using immunoSEQ multiplex PCR, the repertoire was profiled, and TCRdb retains in-frame clones only, with some absent. The sample shows about 3,500 clones, approximately 90% of them seen only once. Source material: ileal tissue. The receptors were sampled from an adult with Crohn's disease. Both conserved end residues are part of each CDR3. D genes are given only for firm matches. Rows may omit the clone size; those that give it use once, few, many or a size class.

j_gene,abundance,v_gene,d_gene,CDR3nt,CDR3aa
TRBJ2-7,-,TRBV11-2,-,TGTGCCAGCAGCTCCCTGGACGGAGCGAACCTCGAGCAGTACTTC,CASSSLDGANLEQYF
TRBJ2-3,-,TRBV5-4,-,TGTGCCAGCAGCTTGGCTGCCTACACAGATACGCAGTATTTT,CASSLAAYTDTQYF
TRBJ2-2,-,TRBV29-1,-,TGCAGCGTTGCTCTCCCGAACACCGGGGAGCTGTTTTTT,CSVALPNTGELFF
TRBJ2-3,-,TRBV5-1,TRBD1,TGCGCCAGCAGCGGGGGACAGGGAGTGGCAGATACGCAGTATTTT,CASSGGQGVADTQYF
TRBJ2-5,-,TRBV10-1,-,TGCGCCAGCAGTGAGTCTACAAGGGATGGAGAGACCCAGTACTTC,CASSESTRDGETQYF
TRBJ2-7,-,TRBV11-2,TRBD2,TGTGCCAGCAGCTTAGCGGCTAGCGGGGGCTACGAGCAGTACTTC,CASSLAASGGYEQYF
TRBJ1-1,-,TRBV4-1,-,TGCGCCAGCAGCGTAAGACAGTTGAGCACTGAAGCTTTCTTT,CASSVRQLSTEAFF
TRBJ2-3,-,TRBV5-1,TRBD2,TGCGCCAGCAGCTTGGATGCGGGAGGACGCCGGGGAGATACGCAGTATTTT,CASSLDAGGRRGDTQYF
TRBJ2-7,-,TRBV11-2,TRBD1,TGTGCCAGCAGCTTAGGGACAGGGTACGAGCAGTACTTC,CASSLGTGYEQYF
TRBJ2-3,-,TRBV2,TRBD2,TGTGCCAGGCGGACTAGCGGGGAGGCAGATACGCAGTATTTT,CARRTSGEADTQYF
TRBJ2-5,-,TRBV11-2,TRBD2,TGTGCCAGCAGCTTAGTAGTAGCGGGGGGATCAGAGACCCAGTACTTC,CASSLVVAGGSETQYF
TRBJ2-5,-,TRBV5-4,TRBD1,TGTGCCAGCAGCCCGGAAACAGGGGGTGGGGAGACCCAGTACTTC,CASSPETGGGETQYF
TRBJ1-2,-,TRBV11-2,TRBD1,TGTGCCAGCAGCCTCGCCGGACAGGGATTGGGTGGCTACACCTTC,CASSLAGQGLGGYTF
TRBJ2-7,once,TRBV2,-,TGTGCCAGCACCATCAATCGGGGGTACGAGCAGTACTTC,CASTINRGYEQYF
TRBJ2-1,-,TRBV5-1,-,TGCGCCAGCAATGAGCAGTTCTTC,CASNEQFF
TRBJ2-7,-,TRBV9,TRBD1,TGTGCCAGCAGCGGACAGGGGGATGAGCAGTACTTC,CASSGQGDEQYF
TRBJ2-5,-,TRBV19,-,TGTGCCAGTAGTACTGGGACGGCTCAAGAGACCCAGTACTTC,CASSTGTAQETQYF
TRBJ2-5,-,TRBV5-6,-,TGTGCCAGCAGCCCGGGGACTCGTCAGGAGACCCAGTACTTC,CASSPGTRQETQYF
TRBJ2-6,-,TRBV7-9,TRBD1,TGTGCCAGCAGCGAATGGACAGGGGGATATGAATCTGGGGCCAACGTCCTGACTTTC,CASSEWTGGYESGANVLTF
TRBJ2-7,-,TRBV6-5,-,TGTGCCAGCAGTAGGGGGTTACACGAGCAGTACTTC,CASSRGLHEQYF
TRBJ2-7,-,TRBV15,-,TGTGCCACCAGCAGGGAGACAGGCAGGTCGGACGAGCAGTACTTC,CATSRETGRSDEQYF
TRBJ1-5,-,TRBV2,TRBD1,TGTGCCAGCAGTCTACAGGGGAGATATCAGCCCCAGCATTTT,CASSLQGRYQPQHF
TRBJ1-1,few,TRBV4-2,-,TGTGCCAGCAGTCCCGGGACTGTGAACACTGAAGCTTTCTTT,CASSPGTVNTEAFF
TRBJ2-5,-,TRBV15,-,TGTGCCACCAGCAGAGCGGGAGAAGCTGAGACCCAGTACTTC,CATSRAGEAETQYF
TRBJ1-1,-,TRBV4-1,-,TGCGCCAGCAGCCAAGTACAGGGCGCGACTGAAGCTTTCTTT,CASSQVQGATEAFF
TRBJ2-1,-,TRBV2,TRBD1,TGTGCCAGCAGTGATAGGGGGCTTAATGAGGATGAGCAGTTCTTC,CASSDRGLNEDEQFF
TRBJ2-3,-,TRBV14,-,TGTGCCAGCAGCCAGAGCATGCCAGATACGCAGTATTTT,CASSQSMPDTQYF
TRBJ2-5,-,TRBV2,TRBD2,TGTGCCAGCACTCTGACTAGCGGCCAAGAGACCCAGTACTTC,CASTLTSGQETQYF
TRBJ1-2,-,TRBV28,-,TGTGCCAGCAGTTTACAGGGGAGCTATGGCTACACCTTC,CASSLQGSYGYTF
TRBJ1-5,-,TRBV6-6,TRBD1,TGTGCCAGCAGTTTAGCAGGGGGCGGACAGCCCCAGCATTTT,CASSLAGGGQPQHF
TRBJ2-1,-,TRBV10-2,TRBD2,TGCGCCACCTCCAGCGGGGGTCAAAATGAGCAGTTCTTC,CATSSGGQNEQFF
TRBJ1-3,-,TRBV28,-,TGTGCCAGCAAGAATGGGGCAGGGGCCTCTGGAAACACCATATATTTT,CASKNGAGASGNTIYF
TRBJ2-7,-,TRBV6-1,TRBD1,TGTGCCAGCAGCCCACAGGGGACAGGGTTCTACGAGCAGTACTTC,CASSPQGTGFYEQYF
TRBJ1-1,-,TRBV6-5,-,TGTGCCAGCAGTCAAATACAGGGAACTGAAGCTTTCTTT,CASSQIQGTEAFF